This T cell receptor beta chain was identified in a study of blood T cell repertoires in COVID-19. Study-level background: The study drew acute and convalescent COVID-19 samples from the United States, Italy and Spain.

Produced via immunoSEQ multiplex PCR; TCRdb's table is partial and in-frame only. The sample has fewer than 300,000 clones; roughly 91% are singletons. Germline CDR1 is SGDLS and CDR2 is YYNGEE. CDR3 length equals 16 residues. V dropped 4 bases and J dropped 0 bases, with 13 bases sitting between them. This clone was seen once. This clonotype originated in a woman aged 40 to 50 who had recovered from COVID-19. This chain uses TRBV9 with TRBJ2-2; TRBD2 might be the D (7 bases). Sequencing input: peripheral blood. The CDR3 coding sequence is TGTGCCAGCAGCCCCCGGGGGGCCGCGAACACCGGGGAGCTGTTTTTT. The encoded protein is CASSPRGAANTGELFF.